These 3 T cell receptor beta chains share one sample of origin, sequenced in a study of graft-versus-host responses after intestinal transplantation. These receptors have no identified antigens. Sequencing was performed with immunoSEQ multiplex PCR; in TCRdb, only in-frame clones are kept and a portion is missing. The sample includes about 120,000 clones, 90% to 95% of them seen just once. Sample: unstimulated CD4+ T cells sorted from spleen or lymph node cells, taken before intestinal transplant. All receptors come from a human donor who received an intestinal transplant.

The rearrangement links TRBV2 to TRBJ1-3; D perhaps matches TRBD1 (6 bases). Germline-derived CDR1 and CDR2 are SNHLY and FYNNEI. This CDR3 contains 13 residues. Trimming stripped 8 bases from V and 2 bases from J, with 10 bases between. The CDR3 DNA follows: TGTGCCAGCTCCGGGACAACTGGAAACACCATATATTTT. This sequence encodes CASSGTTGNTIYF.

This chain connects TRBV19 to TRBJ2-2, with D uncertain. The V end was cut by 3 bases, the J end by 4 bases, with 12 bases between. The V gene's germline CDR1 is LNHDA and CDR2 SQIVND (reference sequence). The CDR3 length is 15 residues. In DNA, the CDR3 is TGTGCCAGTAGTATTCCGGGTGGGCCCACCGGGGAGCTGTTTTTT. Its protein is CASSIPGGPTGELFF.

This rearrangement joins TRBV6-5 to TRBJ1-5, with D perhaps TRBD1 (5 bases). CDR1 and CDR2 (germline): MNHEY, SVGAGI. Deletions cut 5 bases from V and 0 bases from J, with 11 bases between. CDR3 size: 15 residues. The CDR3 sequence is CASSPRQNSNQPQHF. CDR3 DNA: TGTGCCAGCAGTCCGAGACAGAATAGCAATCAGCCCCAGCATTTT.